This TCR beta chain appears in the sequencing data of a study of cytomegalovirus exposure and HLA in healthy donors. Study background: A subsequent analysis reported that the 95 to 150 validation repertoires were produced on the same platform that had also been used for the roughly 670 first-cohort repertoires.

General observations from the study: Across donors, most TCRs were seen rarely, yet some public ones were widespread. Three CMV-associated chains proved CMV antigen-specific in vitro. The study flagged some 180 TCR beta chains as cytomegalovirus-associated.

The CDR3 extends over 13 amino acids. Per the germline V gene, CDR1 is LNHDA and CDR2 is SQIVND (reference sequence). The V end lost 4 bases, the J end lost 3 bases, and 10 bases lay between the germline ends. In the case of this clone: The antigen remains unidentified.

The protocol was immunoSEQ multiplex PCR, while the TCRdb copy is restricted to in-frame clones and leaves out a portion. The table lists 200,000 or so clones, approximately 87% of them singletons. The chain carries TRBV19 and TRBJ2-7; D remains ambiguous. Sequenced material: PBMCs. This clonotype was sampled from a woman younger than 30 in good health and CMV-seronegative. Written as DNA, the CDR3 is TGTGCCAGTAGTACTGATAGGATCTACGAGCAGTACTTC. The encoded protein is CASSTDRIYEQYF.